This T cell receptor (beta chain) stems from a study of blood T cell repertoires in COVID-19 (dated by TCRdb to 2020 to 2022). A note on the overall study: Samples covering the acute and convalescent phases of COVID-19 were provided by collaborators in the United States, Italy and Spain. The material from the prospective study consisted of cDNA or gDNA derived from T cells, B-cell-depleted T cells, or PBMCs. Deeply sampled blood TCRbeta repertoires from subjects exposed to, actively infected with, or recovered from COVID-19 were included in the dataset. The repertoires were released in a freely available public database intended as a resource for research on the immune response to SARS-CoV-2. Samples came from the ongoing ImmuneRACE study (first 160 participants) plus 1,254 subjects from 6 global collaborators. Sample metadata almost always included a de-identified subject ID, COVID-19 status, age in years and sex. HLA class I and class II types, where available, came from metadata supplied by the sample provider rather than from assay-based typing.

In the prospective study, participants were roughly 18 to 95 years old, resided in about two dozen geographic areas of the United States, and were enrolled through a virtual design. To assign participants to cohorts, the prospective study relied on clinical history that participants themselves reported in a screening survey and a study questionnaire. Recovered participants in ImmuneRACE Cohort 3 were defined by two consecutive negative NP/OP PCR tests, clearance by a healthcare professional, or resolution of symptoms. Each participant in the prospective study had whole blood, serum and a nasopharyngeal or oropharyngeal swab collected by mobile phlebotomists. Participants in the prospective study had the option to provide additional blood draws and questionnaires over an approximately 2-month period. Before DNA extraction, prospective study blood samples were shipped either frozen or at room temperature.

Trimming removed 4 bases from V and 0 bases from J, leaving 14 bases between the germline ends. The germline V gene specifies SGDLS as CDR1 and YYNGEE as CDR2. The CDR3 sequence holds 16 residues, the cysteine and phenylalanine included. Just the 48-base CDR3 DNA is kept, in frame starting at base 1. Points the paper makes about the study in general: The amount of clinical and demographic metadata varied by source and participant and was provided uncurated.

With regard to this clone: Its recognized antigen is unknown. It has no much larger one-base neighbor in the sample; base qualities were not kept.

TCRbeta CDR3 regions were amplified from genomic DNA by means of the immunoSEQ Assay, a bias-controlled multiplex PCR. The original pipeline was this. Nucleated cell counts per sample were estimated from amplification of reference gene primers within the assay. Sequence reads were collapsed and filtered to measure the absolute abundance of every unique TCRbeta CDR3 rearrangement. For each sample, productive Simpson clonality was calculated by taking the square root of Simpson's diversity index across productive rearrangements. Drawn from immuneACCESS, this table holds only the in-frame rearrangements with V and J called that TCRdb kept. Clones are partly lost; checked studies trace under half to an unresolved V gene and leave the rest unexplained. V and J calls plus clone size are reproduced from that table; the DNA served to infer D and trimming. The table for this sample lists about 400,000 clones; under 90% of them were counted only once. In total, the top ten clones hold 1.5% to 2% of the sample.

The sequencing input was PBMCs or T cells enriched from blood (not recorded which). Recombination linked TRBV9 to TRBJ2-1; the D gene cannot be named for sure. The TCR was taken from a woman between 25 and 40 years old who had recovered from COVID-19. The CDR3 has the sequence CASSPADGDSYNEQFF. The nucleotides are TGTGCCAGCAGCCCGGCCGACGGAGACTCCTACAATGAGCAGTTCTTC.